This TCR beta chain comes out of a study of cytomegalovirus exposure and HLA in healthy donors (dated by TCRdb to between 2016 and 2019). Background on the whole study: A later analysis indicated that the 90 to 150 validation repertoires were generated on the platform also employed for the approximately 690 repertoires of the first cohort. Besides the first cohort of approximately 710 subjects, a separate validation cohort made up of 120 different subjects was used. The study was designed to test whether signatures of past pathogen exposure could be identified by cataloging public T cell receptors. To predict cytomegalovirus infection status, the study brought together high-throughput TCR immunosequencing, statistical association of individual TCRs with disease status, and machine learning.

The donors belonged to the validation cohort of about 120 subjects, which was separate from the roughly 680-subject first cohort. The CDR3 sequence holds 13 residues, the cysteine and phenylalanine included. This entry keeps only the CDR3 DNA: 39 bases, framed from base 1. The junction carries 8 bases between V and J, which are trimmed by 6 bases and 0 bases respectively. Taken from the germline V gene, the CDR1 and CDR2 loops are SGHTA and FQGTGA. Libraries were prepared through the immunoSEQ multiplex PCR assay. On the authors' methods: A statistical classification framework was built to diagnose cytomegalovirus status from the catalog of TCR beta chain sequences. As stored in TCRdb, this immuneACCESS dataset retains in-frame rearrangements with V and J assigned. A fraction of the clones does not appear; measured against another copy, unresolved V genes explain less than half of the discrepancy, and the remainder lacks a known reason. Clone size and V and J calls were adopted from that table, with D and trimming inferred from the DNA. This sample gives around 250,000 clones in total; nearly 90% of them show up just once. 0.37% of the sample lies in the top ten.

Findings and caveats that apply to the study as a whole: The validation cohort had no HLA typing available for a later analysis, so co-occurrence within that cohort was assessed over all 120 or so repertoires. Most TCR sequences were seen in very few donors, while some public TCRs were found in many individuals. In both the original and validation cohorts, the classifier was reported to diagnose cytomegalovirus status with high specificity and sensitivity. Subsequent analysis determined that TCRs grouped into clusters in the first cohort also showed a tendency toward co-occurrence across the roughly 110 validation repertoires, and 85% to 95% of cluster scores exceeded 0. It was suggested by the authors that the approach could potentially be generalized to other disease states and immunological phenotypes. In vitro tests confirmed that three of the cytomegalovirus-associated TCR beta chains recognize cytomegalovirus antigens. A total of about 150 TCR beta chains were listed by the study as associated with cytomegalovirus.

In regard to this clone: Its recognized antigen is unknown. Base qualities are not provided; no much larger clone lies one nucleotide away.

The sample consisted of PBMCs. This receptor was taken from a young woman in good health and CMV-seronegative. Here the chain combines TRBV7-3 and TRBJ2-5; the D gene cannot be resolved reliably. The DNA is TGTGCCAGCAGTCAACGGTACCAAGAGACCCAGTACTTC. Its product reads: CASSQRYQETQYF. The CDR3 plus the reference TRBV7-3 and TRBJ2-5 genes for the other parts give the full variable domain: GAGVSQTPSNKVTEKGKYVELRCDPISGHTALYWYRQSLGQGPEFLIYFQGTGAADDSGLPNDRFFAVRPEGSVSTLKIQRTERGDSAVYLCASSQRYQETQYFGPGTRLLVL.